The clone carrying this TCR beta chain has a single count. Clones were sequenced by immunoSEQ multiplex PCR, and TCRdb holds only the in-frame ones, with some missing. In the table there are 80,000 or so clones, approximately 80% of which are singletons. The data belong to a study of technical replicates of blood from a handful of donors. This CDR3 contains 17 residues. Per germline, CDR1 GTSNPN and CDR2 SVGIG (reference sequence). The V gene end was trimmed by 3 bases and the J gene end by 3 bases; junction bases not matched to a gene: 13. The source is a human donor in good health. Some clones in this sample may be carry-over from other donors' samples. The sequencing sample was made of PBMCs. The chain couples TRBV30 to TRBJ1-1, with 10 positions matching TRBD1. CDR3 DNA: TGTGCCTGGAGCCGCGCCGGGACAGGGGAGCTGTACACTGAAGCTTTCTTT. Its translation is CAWSRAGTGELYTEAFF.